This TCR beta chain was sequenced in a study of control samples from healthy donors and cancer patients. Germline V gene sequence: CDR1 SGHNT, CDR2 YYREEE (reference sequence). Between the trimmed V and J ends, which lost 10 bases and 0 bases, there was a span of 20 bases. The CDR3 has 17 amino acids. Generated by immunoSEQ multiplex PCR, the TCRdb table keeps only in-frame clones and is missing some. The sample has tens of thousands of clones; roughly 83% are singletons. The rearrangement links TRBV5-4 to TRBJ1-6; D gene uncertain. Sequenced: PBMCs. The receptor was derived from a man between 65 and 80 years old with lung cancer. The CDR3 loop reads CAATRGRLSSYNSPLHF. The CDR3 DNA follows: TGTGCCGCTACCCGAGGCCGATTGAGCTCCTATAATTCACCCCTCCACTTT.